This T cell receptor (beta chain) was identified in a study of T cell responses to AZD1222 COVID-19 vaccine. Data came from immunoSEQ multiplex PCR; TCRdb stores just in-frame clones and leaves some out. The sample consists of 120,000 or so clones, 80% to 90% of them appearing once. Per germline, CDR1 SGHDT and CDR2 YYEEEE. This CDR3 has 16 amino acids. With 0 bases removed from V and 7 bases from J, the gap between germline ends came to 16 bases. Whether given at about 4 or about 12 weeks, second doses were pooled. V is TRBV5-6 and J is TRBJ2-2; no clear D gene. This clonotype was sampled from an adult who received the AZD1222 COVID-19 vaccine. The sample here was peripheral blood, taken 28 days after the second AZD1222 dose. CDR3 coding DNA: TGTGCCAGCAGCTTGGATGGCCGGTTTTTAGACGGGGAGCTGTTTTTT. This codes for CASSLDGRFLDGELFF.